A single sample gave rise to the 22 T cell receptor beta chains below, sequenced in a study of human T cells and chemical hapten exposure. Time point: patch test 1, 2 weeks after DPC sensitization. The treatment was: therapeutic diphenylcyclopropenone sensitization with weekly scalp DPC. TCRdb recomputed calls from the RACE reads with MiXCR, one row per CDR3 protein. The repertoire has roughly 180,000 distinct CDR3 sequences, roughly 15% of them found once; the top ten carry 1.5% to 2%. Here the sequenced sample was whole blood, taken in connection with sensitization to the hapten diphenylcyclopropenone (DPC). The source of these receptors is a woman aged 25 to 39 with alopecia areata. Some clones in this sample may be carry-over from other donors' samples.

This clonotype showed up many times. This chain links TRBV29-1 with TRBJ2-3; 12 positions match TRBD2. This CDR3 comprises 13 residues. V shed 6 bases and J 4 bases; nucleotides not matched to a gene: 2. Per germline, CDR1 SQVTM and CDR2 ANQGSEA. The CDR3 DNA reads TGCAGCGTCCCTAGCGGGAGGGCAGATACGCAGTATTTT. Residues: CSVPSGRADTQYF.

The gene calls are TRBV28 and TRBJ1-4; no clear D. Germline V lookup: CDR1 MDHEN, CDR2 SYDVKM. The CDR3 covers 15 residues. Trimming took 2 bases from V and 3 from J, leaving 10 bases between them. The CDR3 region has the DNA TGTGCCAGCAGTTTAGGCGGGCGATCTAATGAAAAACTGTTTTTT. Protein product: CASSLGGRSNEKLFF.

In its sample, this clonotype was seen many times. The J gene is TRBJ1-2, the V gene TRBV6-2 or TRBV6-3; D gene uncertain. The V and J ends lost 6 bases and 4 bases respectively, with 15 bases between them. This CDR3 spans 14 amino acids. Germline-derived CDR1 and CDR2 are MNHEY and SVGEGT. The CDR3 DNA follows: TGTGCCAGCAGGAGATCGGCAGCCATCTATGGCTACACCTTC. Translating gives CASRRSAAIYGYTF.

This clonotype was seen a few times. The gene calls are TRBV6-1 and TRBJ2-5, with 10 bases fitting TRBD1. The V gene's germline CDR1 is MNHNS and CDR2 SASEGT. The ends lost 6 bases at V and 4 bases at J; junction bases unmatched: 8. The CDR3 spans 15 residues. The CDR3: CASSAGTGDVETQYF. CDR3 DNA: TGTGCCAGCAGCGCCGGGACAGGGGATGTAGAGACCCAGTACTTC.

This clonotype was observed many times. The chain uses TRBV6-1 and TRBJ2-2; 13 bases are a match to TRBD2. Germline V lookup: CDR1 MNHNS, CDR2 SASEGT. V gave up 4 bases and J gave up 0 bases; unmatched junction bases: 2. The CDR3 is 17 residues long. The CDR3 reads CASSGGTSGANTGELFF. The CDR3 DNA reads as TGTGCCAGCAGTGGCGGGACTAGCGGGGCGAACACCGGGGAGCTGTTTTTT.

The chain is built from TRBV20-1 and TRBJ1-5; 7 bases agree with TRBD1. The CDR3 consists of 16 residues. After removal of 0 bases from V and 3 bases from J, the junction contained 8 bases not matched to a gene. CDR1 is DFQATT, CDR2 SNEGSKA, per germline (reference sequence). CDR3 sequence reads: CSARDPTGTINQPQHF. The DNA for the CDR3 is TGCAGTGCTAGAGATCCGACAGGGACCATCAATCAGCCCCAGCATTTT.

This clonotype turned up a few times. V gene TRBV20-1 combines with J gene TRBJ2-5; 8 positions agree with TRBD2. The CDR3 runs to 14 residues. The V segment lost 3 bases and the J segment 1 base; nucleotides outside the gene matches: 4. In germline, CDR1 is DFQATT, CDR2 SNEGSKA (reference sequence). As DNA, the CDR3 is TGCAGTGCTAGCGGGGGGGCCCCCCAAGAGACCCAGTACTTC. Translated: CSASGGAPQETQYF.

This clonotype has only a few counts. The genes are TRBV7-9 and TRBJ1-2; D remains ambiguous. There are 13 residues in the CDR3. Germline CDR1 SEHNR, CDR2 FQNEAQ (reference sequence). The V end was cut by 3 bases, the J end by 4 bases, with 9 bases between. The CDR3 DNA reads TGTGCCAGCAGCTTCGAGAATTTCTATGGCTACACCTTC. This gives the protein CASSFENFYGYTF.

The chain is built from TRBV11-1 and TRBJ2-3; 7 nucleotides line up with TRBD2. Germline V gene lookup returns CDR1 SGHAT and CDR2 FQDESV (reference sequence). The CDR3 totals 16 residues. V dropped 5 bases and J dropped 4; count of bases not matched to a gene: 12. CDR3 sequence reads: CASSRRDGRIADTQYF. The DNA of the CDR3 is TGTGCCAGCAGCCGCAGGGACGGGAGGATCGCAGATACGCAGTATTTT. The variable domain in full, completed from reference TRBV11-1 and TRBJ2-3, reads EAEVAQSPRYKITEKSQAVAFWCDPISGHATLYWYRQILGQGPELLVQFQDESVVDDSQLPKDRFSAERLKGVDSTLKIQPAELGDSAMYLCASSRRDGRIADTQYFGPGTRLTVL.

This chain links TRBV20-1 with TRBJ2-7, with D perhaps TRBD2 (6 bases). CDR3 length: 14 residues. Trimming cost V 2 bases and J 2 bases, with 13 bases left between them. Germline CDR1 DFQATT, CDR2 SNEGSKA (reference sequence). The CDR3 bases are TGCAGTGCTAGATCCGGTCCGGGGGCCTACGAGCAGTACTTC. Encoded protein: CSARSGPGAYEQYF.

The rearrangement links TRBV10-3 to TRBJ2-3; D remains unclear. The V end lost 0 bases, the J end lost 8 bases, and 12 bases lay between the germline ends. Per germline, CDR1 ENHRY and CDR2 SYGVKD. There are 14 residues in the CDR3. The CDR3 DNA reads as TGTGCCATCAGTGAGTCTGAAACCTCGGGTACGCAGTATTTT. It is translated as CAISESETSGTQYF.

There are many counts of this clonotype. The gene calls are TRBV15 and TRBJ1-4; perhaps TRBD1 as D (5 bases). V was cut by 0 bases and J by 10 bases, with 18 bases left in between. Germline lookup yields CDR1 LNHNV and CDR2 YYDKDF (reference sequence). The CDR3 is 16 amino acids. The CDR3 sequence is CATSRDVPRGWVKLFF. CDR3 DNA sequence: TGTGCCACCAGCAGAGATGTTCCGAGGGGTTGGGTAAAACTGTTTTTT.

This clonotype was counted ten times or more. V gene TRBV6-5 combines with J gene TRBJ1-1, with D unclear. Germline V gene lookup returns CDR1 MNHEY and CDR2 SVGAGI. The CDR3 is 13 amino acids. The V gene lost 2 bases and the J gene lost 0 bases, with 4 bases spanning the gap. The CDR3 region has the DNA TGTGCCAGCAGTTACGGAATGAACACTGAAGCTTTCTTT. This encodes CASSYGMNTEAFF.

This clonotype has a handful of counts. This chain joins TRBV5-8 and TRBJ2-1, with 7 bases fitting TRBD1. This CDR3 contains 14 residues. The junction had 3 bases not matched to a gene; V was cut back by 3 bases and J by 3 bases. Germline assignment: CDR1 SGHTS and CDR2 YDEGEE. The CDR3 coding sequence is TGTGCCAGCAGCTCGGGACAGTTCTACAATGAGCAGTTCTTC. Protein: CASSSGQFYNEQFF.

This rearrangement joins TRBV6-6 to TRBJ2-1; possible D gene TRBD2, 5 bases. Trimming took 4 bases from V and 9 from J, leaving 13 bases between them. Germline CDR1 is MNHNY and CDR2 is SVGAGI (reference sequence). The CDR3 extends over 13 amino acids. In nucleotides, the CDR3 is TGTGCCAGCAGTTCGGCTAGCCCGCGTGAGCAGTTCTTC. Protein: CASSSASPREQFF.

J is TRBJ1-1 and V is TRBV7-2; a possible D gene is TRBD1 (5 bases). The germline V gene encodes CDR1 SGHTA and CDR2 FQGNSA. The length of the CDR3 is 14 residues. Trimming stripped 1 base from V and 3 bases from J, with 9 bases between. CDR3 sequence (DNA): TGTGCCAGCAGCTTAGGGCTGGGGGACACTGAAGCTTTCTTT. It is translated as CASSLGLGDTEAFF. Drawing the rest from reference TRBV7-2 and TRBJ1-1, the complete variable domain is GAGVSQSPSNKVTEKGKDVELRCDPISGHTALYWYRQSLGQGLEFLIYFQGNSAPDKSGLPSDRFSAERTGGSVSTLTIQRTQQEDSAVYLCASSLGLGDTEAFFGQGTRLTVV.

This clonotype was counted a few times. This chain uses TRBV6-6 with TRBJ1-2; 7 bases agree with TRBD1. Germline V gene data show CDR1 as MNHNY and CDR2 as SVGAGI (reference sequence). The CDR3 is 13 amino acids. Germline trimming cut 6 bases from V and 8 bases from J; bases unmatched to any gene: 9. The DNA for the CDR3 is TGTGCCAGCAGCCCAACAGGGGCGGGCGGCTACACCTTC. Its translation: CASSPTGAGGYTF.

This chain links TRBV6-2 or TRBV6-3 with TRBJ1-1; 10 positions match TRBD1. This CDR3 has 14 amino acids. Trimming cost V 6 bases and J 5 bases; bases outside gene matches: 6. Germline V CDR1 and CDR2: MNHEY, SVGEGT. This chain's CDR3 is CASRGTGEGTEAFF. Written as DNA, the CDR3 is TGTGCCAGCAGGGGGACAGGGGAAGGTACTGAAGCTTTCTTT.

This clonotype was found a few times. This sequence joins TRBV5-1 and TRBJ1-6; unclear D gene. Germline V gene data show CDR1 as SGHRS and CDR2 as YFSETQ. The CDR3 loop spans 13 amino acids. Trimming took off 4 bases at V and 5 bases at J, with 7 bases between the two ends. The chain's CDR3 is CASSVSDNSPLHF. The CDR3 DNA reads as TGCGCCAGCAGCGTGTCAGATAATTCACCCCTCCACTTT.

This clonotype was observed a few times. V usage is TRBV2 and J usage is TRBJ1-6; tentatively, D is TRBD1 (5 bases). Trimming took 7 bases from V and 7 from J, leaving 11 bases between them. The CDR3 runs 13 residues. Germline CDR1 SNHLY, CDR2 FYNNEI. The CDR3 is CASMPGINSPLHF. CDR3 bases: TGTGCCAGCATGCCAGGGATAAATTCACCCCTCCACTTT.

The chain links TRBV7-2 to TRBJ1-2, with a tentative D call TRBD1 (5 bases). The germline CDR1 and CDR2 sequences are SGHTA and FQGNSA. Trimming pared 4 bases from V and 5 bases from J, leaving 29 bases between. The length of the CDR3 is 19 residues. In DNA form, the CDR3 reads TGTGCCAGCAGCTCAGTTACAGGTTTAAGCGCGAAATTAGCTTATGGCTACACCTTC. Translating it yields CASSSVTGLSAKLAYGYTF.

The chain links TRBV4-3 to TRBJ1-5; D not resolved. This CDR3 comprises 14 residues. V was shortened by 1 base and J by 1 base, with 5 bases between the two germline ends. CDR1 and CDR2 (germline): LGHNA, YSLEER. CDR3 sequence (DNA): TGCGCCAGCAGCCAAGGAGTGAGCAATCAGCCCCAGCATTTT. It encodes CASSQGVSNQPQHF.